This TCR beta chain was identified during a study of beta chain features in type 1 diabetes. The V gene's germline CDR1 is PRHDT and CDR2 FYEKMQ (reference sequence). CDR3 length: 15 amino acids. After removal of 2 bases from V and 4 bases from J, the junction contained 3 bases not matched to a gene. As every portion of the isolated RNA was reverse transcribed, the sequencing read expressed TCRB transcripts. Clones were sequenced by immunoSEQ multiplex PCR, and TCRdb holds only the in-frame ones, with some missing. The table shows under 950,000 clones, with roughly 16% occurring only once. This TCR was sampled from a young woman in good health. Sequencing input: naive CD4+ T cells from blood. The chain has TRBV13 and TRBJ2-7; TRBD2 agrees at 12 bases. The CDR3 here is CASSLLLAGGYEQYF. DNA for the CDR3: TGTGCCAGCAGCTTATTGCTAGCGGGAGGGTACGAGCAGTACTTC. The variable domain in full, completed from reference TRBV13 and TRBJ2-7, reads AAGVIQSPRHLIKEKRETATLKCYPIPRHDTVYWYQQGPGQDPQFLISFYEKMQSDKGSIPDRFSAQQFSDYHSELNMSSLELGDSALYFCASSLLLAGGYEQYFGPGTRLTVT.